These 11 T cell receptor beta chains were sequenced from one sample in a study of blood T cell dynamics during melanoma immunotherapy. Time point described: week 3, after first cycle of checkpoint inhibitor. Generated by immunoSEQ multiplex PCR, the TCRdb table keeps only in-frame clones and is missing some. This sample has roughly 1,800 clones, with around 93% found just once. Sequences were derived from effector memory CD8+ T cells from blood, sampled from a patient treated with checkpoint blockade. These receptors came from a human donor with melanoma.

The chain uses TRBV2 and TRBJ2-3; D is ambiguous. There are 17 residues in the CDR3. Germline CDR1 and CDR2: SNHLY and FYNNEI. Trimming removed 0 bases at V and 0 bases at J, with 13 bases between. As DNA, the CDR3 is TGTGCCAGCAGTGAAGCCCTGGGGTTCCGGAGCACAGATACGCAGTATTTT. Its protein is CASSEALGFRSTDTQYF.

This clone appeared once. The chain recombines TRBV21-1 with TRBJ2-5; the table's D gene call, TRBD1, was not cross checked with the DNA. TRBV21-1 is assigned pseudogene status. This CDR3 is 16 amino acids long. The CDR3 DNA is TGTGCCAGCATCCGCACCAAAGACAGGGGGTGGGAGACCCAGTACTTC. Residues: CASIRTKDRGWETQYF.

This chain joins TRBV6-6 and TRBJ2-1, with 8 bases that match TRBD1. The CDR3 is 15 amino acids. The germline V gene has CDR1 MNHNY and CDR2 SVGAGI (reference sequence). V was pared by 6 bases and J by 2 bases, with 6 bases of the junction left unmatched. CDR3 coding DNA: TGTGCCAGCAGACCGGACAGGGCCGCCTACAATGAGCAGTTCTTC. It yields the protein CASRPDRAAYNEQFF.

The chain couples TRBV19 to TRBJ2-1; TRBD1 is a possible D gene (5 bases). Germline CDR1 and CDR2: LNHDA and SQIVND (reference sequence). V lost 10 bases and J 8 bases, leaving 18 bases between the germline ends. CDR3 length: 13 residues. The CDR3 DNA follows: TGTGCCACCAAGGACAAGCTTCTGTATGAGCAGTTCTTC. Amino acids: CATKDKLLYEQFF.

V gene TRBV5-1 combines with J gene TRBJ1-4; possibly TRBD1 for D (5 bases). This CDR3 is 17 amino acids long. V was shortened by 2 bases and J by 0 bases, with 14 bases between the two germline ends. CDR1 is SGHRS, CDR2 YFSETQ, per germline. The CDR3 region has the DNA TGCGCCAGCAGCTTCTGGGGACGAGTTGCAACTAATGAAAAACTGTTTTTT. Protein: CASSFWGRVATNEKLFF.

The chain couples TRBV27 to TRBJ2-7, with D perhaps TRBD1 or TRBD2 (5 bases each). V lost 5 bases, J lost 7 bases, and 18 bases lay in between. CDR1 MNHEY and CDR2 SMNVEV come from the germline V gene (reference sequence). This CDR3 spans 14 amino acids. This CDR3 is CASSPGAGLVEQYF. The CDR3 DNA follows: TGTGCCAGCAGTCCCGGGGCGGGTTTAGTTGAGCAGTACTTC.

This clone was counted between two and nine times. The chain carries TRBV7-6 and TRBJ2-2, with D uncertain. V gave up 1 base and J gave up 1 base, with 7 bases separating them. The CDR3 length is 15 residues. Per the germline V gene, CDR1 is SGHVS and CDR2 is FNYEAQ. The CDR3: CASSLVPRNTGELFF. The CDR3 DNA reads TGTGCCAGCAGCTTAGTTCCGCGGAACACCGGGGAGCTGTTTTTT.

This chain links TRBV7-6 with TRBJ2-7, with D possibly being TRBD2 (6 bases). The length of the CDR3 is 13 residues. V lost 2 bases to trimming and J lost 7 bases, with 12 bases between them. Germline-derived CDR1 and CDR2 are SGHVS and FNYEAQ. CDR3 DNA: TGTGCCAGCAGCTTAAGGAGGGCGCGGGAGCAGTACTTC. Amino acid sequence: CASSLRRAREQYF.

This chain links TRBV7-6 with TRBJ2-2; TRBD2 matches at 15 bases. The CDR3 is 18 amino acids. The V gene's germline CDR1 is SGHVS and CDR2 FNYEAQ. V lost 5 bases, J lost 7 bases, and 11 bases stayed unmatched. The DNA for the CDR3 is TGTGCCAGCAGCCAGAGGACTAGCGGGAGGGCCGTTATCGGGGAGCTGTTTTTT. It codes for CASSQRTSGRAVIGELFF.

This sequence joins TRBV6-4 and TRBJ2-7, with TRBD2 matching over 14 bases. After removal of 5 bases from V and 0 bases from J, the junction contained 12 bases not matched to a gene. The CDR3 runs to 19 residues. The germline V gene encodes CDR1 MRHNA and CDR2 SNTAGT. This CDR3 is CASSRPTSGREASSYEQYF. The CDR3 DNA sequence: TGTGCCAGCAGTAGACCGACTAGCGGGAGGGAAGCAAGCTCCTACGAGCAGTACTTC.

The V and J genes are TRBV27 and TRBJ2-7, with D uncertain. The CDR3 has 13 residues. The V end was cut by 6 bases, the J end by 2 bases, with 11 bases between. Germline lookup yields CDR1 MNHEY and CDR2 SMNVEV (reference sequence). The CDR3 nucleotides read TGTGCCAGCAGCACATCCTCAACCTACGAGCAGTACTTC. This gives the protein CASSTSSTYEQYF.